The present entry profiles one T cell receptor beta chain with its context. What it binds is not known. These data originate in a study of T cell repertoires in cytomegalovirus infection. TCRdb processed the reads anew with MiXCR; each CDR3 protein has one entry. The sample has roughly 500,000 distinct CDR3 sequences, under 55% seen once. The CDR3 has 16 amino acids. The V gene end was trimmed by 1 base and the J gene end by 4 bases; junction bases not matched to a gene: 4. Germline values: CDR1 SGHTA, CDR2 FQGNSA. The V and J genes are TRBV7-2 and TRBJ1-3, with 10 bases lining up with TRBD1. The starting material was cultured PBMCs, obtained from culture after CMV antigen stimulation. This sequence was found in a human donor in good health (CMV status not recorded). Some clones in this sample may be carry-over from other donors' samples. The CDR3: CASSLVGQGWGNTIYF. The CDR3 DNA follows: TGTGCCAGCAGCTTAGTGGGACAGGGGTGGGGAAACACCATATATTTT.